These T cell receptor beta chains were read from a single sample in a study of T cells in Graves' hyperthyroidism and ophthalmopathy. TCRdb reanalysed the multiplex PCR reads using MiXCR and keeps one entry per CDR3 protein. The data contain about 520,000 distinct CDR3 sequences, around 22% of them singletons. The sample taken for sequencing was blood. The source of these receptors is a woman aged 30 to 39 with Graves' ophthalmopathy. The CDR3 runs from the conserved cysteine through the conserved F or W. D genes are given only for firm matches. The size entry is marked missing in some rows and otherwise reads once, few, many or a size class.

cdr3_aa: CASSRGQTSSYNEQFF
cdr3_nt: TGTGCCAGCTCACGGGGACAGACGAGCTCCTACAATGAGCAGTTCTTC
d_call: TRBD1
v_call: TRBV18
clone_size: few
j_call: TRBJ2-1

cdr3_aa: CASRQVLSGNTIYF
cdr3_nt: TGTGCCAGCAGACAGGTCCTCTCTGGAAACACCATATATTTT
d_call: -
v_call: TRBV11-2
clone_size: many
j_call: TRBJ1-3

cdr3_aa: CASSIIVNTEAFF
cdr3_nt: TGTGCCAGTAGTATTATCGTGAACACTGAAGCTTTCTTT
d_call: -
v_call: TRBV19
clone_size: once
j_call: TRBJ1-1

cdr3_aa: CASSEVTIGNQPQHF
cdr3_nt: TGTGCCAGCAGTGAAGTCACCATCGGGAATCAGCCCCAGCATTTT
d_call: -
v_call: TRBV6-1
clone_size: -
j_call: TRBJ1-5

cdr3_aa: CASLPGQSSYEQYF
cdr3_nt: TGTGCCAGCTTGCCGGGACAGAGCTCCTACGAGCAGTACTTC
d_call: TRBD1
v_call: TRBV18
clone_size: many
j_call: TRBJ2-7

cdr3_aa: CAWSETGDGYTF
cdr3_nt: TGTGCCTGGAGCGAGACAGGCGACGGCTACACCTTC
d_call: -
v_call: TRBV30
clone_size: few
j_call: TRBJ1-2

cdr3_aa: CASSLAGWIGGKDNYGYTF
cdr3_nt: TGTGCCAGCAGCTTAGCGGGTTGGATCGGCGGAAAAGATAACTATGGCTACACCTTC
d_call: -
v_call: TRBV7-2
clone_size: many
j_call: TRBJ1-2

cdr3_aa: CASSPDRGRLNRPLETQYF
cdr3_nt: TGTGCCAGCAGCCCAGACAGGGGGCGACTTAACAGGCCACTAGAGACCCAGTACTTC
d_call: TRBD1
v_call: TRBV12-3/TRBV12-4
clone_size: -
j_call: TRBJ2-5

cdr3_aa: CASSSQGARDTEAFF
cdr3_nt: TGTGCCAGCAGCTCGCAGGGGGCGAGGGACACTGAAGCTTTCTTT
d_call: TRBD1
v_call: TRBV7-3
clone_size: many
j_call: TRBJ1-1

cdr3_aa: CASSLATRLNYGYTF
cdr3_nt: TGTGCCAGCAGCTTAGCCACAAGGTTAAACTATGGCTACACCTTC
d_call: -
v_call: TRBV7-2
clone_size: many
j_call: TRBJ1-2

cdr3_aa: CASSELTSGRKTQYF
cdr3_nt: TGTGCCAGCAGTGAATTGACTAGCGGGAGGAAGACCCAGTACTTC
d_call: TRBD2
v_call: TRBV2
clone_size: -
j_call: TRBJ2-5

cdr3_aa: CASSTGTGATGELFF
cdr3_nt: TGTGCCAGTTCTACCGGGACAGGGGCCACCGGGGAGCTGTTTTTT
d_call: TRBD1
v_call: TRBV6-1
clone_size: many
j_call: TRBJ2-2

cdr3_aa: CASRSPAGRYEQYF
cdr3_nt: TGTGCCAGCAGATCTCCGGCAGGGCGTTACGAGCAGTACTTC
d_call: -
v_call: TRBV6-1
clone_size: once
j_call: TRBJ2-7

cdr3_aa: CASSLVAGGHQETQYF
cdr3_nt: TGTGCCAGCAGTTTGGTAGCGGGGGGTCATCAAGAGACCCAGTACTTC
d_call: TRBD2
v_call: TRBV12-3/TRBV12-4
clone_size: -
j_call: TRBJ2-5

cdr3_aa: CASSVGPSGVDYEQYF
cdr3_nt: TGTGCCAGCAGCGTAGGCCCTAGCGGGGTCGACTACGAGCAGTACTTC
d_call: TRBD2
v_call: TRBV9
clone_size: few
j_call: TRBJ2-7

cdr3_aa: CSVTRQGVKGEQYF
cdr3_nt: TGCAGCGTTACAAGACAGGGCGTAAAAGGCGAGCAGTACTTC
d_call: TRBD1
v_call: TRBV29-1
clone_size: many
j_call: TRBJ2-7

cdr3_aa: CASSQGGVQETQYF
cdr3_nt: TGTGCCAGCAGCCAGGGGGGGGTGCAAGAGACCCAGTACTTC
d_call: -
v_call: TRBV7-2
clone_size: many
j_call: TRBJ2-5

cdr3_aa: CATSLLPSGLTGYEQYF
cdr3_nt: TGTGCCACCAGCCTTCTCCCCTCGGGACTGACTGGTTACGAGCAGTACTTC
d_call: -
v_call: TRBV15
clone_size: -
j_call: TRBJ2-7

cdr3_aa: CASSGLDRRTEQYF
cdr3_nt: TGTGCCAGCAGTGGCCTCGACAGGCGGACCGAGCAGTACTTC
d_call: -
v_call: TRBV6-1
clone_size: many
j_call: TRBJ2-7

cdr3_aa: CASSHGTSYEQYF
cdr3_nt: TGTGCCAGCAGCCACGGTACCTCCTACGAGCAGTACTTC
d_call: -
v_call: TRBV7-2
clone_size: -
j_call: TRBJ2-7

cdr3_aa: CASTAQGAAEAFF
cdr3_nt: TGTGCCAGCACAGCACAGGGTGCCGCTGAAGCTTTCTTT
d_call: -
v_call: TRBV6-5
clone_size: many
j_call: TRBJ1-1